The clone carrying this TCR beta chain came up many times. What it recognizes is unknown. This specimen comes from a study of neurological immune-mediated disorders. General study results and limits: In HTLV-1-associated myelopathy, TCR clonal expansion was greatest, and in multiple sclerosis it was least, below healthy controls. When the repertoires were grouped phylogenetically, those of 18 of the 34 multiple sclerosis patients came together in a single cluster of related CDR3 sequences, which points to a possible repertoire-level signature.

TCRdb re-called the 5' RACE reads with MiXCR, one entry per CDR3 protein. The data hold about 62,000 distinct CDR3 sequences, with under 5.5% observed a single time. With V trimmed by 3 bases and J by 0 bases, 4 bases remained unmatched. The CDR3 runs to 16 residues. Germline lookup yields CDR1 KGHDR and CDR2 SFDVKD. The chain carries TRBV24-1 and TRBJ2-3; 8 positions match TRBD1. This TCR was recovered from a woman between 45 and 60 years old with multiple sclerosis. The sequenced material came from PBMCs. The CDR3 DNA reads as TGTGCCACCAGTGATCCTCGGACAGGGAGCACAGATACGCAGTATTTT. Translated, it gives CATSDPRTGSTDTQYF.